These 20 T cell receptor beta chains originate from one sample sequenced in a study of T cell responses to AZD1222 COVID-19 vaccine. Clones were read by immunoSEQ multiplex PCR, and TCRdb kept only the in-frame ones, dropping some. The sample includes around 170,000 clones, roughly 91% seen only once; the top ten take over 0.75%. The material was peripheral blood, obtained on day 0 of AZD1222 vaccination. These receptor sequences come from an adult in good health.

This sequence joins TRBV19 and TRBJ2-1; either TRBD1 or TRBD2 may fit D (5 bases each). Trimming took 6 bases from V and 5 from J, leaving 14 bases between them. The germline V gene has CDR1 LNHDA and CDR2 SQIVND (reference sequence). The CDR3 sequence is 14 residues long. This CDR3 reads CASSLRATDNEQFF. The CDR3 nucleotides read TGTGCCAGTAGCCTGAGGGCGACAGACAATGAGCAGTTCTTC.

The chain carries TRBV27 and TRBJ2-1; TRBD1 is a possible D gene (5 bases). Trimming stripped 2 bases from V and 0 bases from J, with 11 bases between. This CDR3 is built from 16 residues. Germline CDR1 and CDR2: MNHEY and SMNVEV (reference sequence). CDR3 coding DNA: TGTGCCAGCAGTTTAAGGGCAGGGCCCTCCTACAATGAGCAGTTCTTC. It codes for CASSLRAGPSYNEQFF.

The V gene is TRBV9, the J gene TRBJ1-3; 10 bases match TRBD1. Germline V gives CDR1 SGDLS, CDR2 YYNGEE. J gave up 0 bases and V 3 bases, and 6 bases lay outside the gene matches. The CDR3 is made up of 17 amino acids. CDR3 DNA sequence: TGTGCCAGCAGCGGAACCGGGACAGGGGCCTCTGGAAACACCATATATTTT. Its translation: CASSGTGTGASGNTIYF.

This chain's CDR3 is CASSPGTYEQYF. DNA for the CDR3: TGTGCCAGCAGTCCGGGGACCTACGAGCAGTACTTC. The rearrangement links TRBV6-2 or TRBV6-3 to TRBJ2-7; a possible D gene is TRBD2 (5 bases). The CDR3 covers 12 residues. Germline CDR1 reads MNHEY; CDR2 reads SVGEGT. Trimming shortened V by 5 bases and J by 2 bases, and 7 bases separated the two germline ends.

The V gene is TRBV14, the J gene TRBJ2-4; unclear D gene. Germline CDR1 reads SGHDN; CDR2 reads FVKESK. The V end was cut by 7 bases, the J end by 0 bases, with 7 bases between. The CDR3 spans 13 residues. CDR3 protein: CASKGSAKNIQYF. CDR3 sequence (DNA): TGTGCCAGCAAGGGATCAGCCAAAAACATTCAGTACTTC.

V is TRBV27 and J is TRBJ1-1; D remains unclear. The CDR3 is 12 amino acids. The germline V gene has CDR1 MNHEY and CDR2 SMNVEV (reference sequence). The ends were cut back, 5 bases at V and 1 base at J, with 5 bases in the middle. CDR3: CASSRGNTEAFF. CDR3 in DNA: TGTGCCAGCAGTAGAGGGAACACTGAAGCTTTCTTT.

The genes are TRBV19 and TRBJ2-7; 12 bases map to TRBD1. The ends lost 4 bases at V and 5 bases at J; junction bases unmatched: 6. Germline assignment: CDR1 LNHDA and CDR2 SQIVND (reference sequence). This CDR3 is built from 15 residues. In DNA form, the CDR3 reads TGTGCCAGTAGTACTACCGGGACAGGGGGCCACGAGCAGTACTTC. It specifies CASSTTGTGGHEQYF.

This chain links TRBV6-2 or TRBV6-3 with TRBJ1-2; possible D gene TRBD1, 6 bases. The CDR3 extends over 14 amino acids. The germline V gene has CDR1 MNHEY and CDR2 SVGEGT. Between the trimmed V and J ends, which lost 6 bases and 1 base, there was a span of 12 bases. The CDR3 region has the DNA TGTGCCAGCAGCCAGCGGACAGATAACTATGGCTACACCTTC. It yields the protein CASSQRTDNYGYTF.

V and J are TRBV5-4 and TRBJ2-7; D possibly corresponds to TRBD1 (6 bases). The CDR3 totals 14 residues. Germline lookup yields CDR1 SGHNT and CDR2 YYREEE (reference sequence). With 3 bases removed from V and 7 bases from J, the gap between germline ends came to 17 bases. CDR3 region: CASSSQGTPQEQYF. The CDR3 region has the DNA TGTGCCAGCAGCTCACAGGGTACCCCACAGGAGCAGTACTTC. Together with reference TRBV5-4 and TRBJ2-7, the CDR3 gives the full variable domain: ETGVTQSPTHLIKTRGQQVTLRCSSQSGHNTVSWYQQALGQGPQFIFQYYREEENGRGNFPPRFSGLQFPNYSSELNVNALELDDSALYLCASSSQGTPQEQYFGPGTRLTVT.

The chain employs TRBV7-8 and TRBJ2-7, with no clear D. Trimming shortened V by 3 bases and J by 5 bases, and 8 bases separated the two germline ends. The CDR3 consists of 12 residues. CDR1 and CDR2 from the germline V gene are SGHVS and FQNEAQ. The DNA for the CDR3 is TGTGCCAGCAGCTTGAAGAGAGACGAGCAGTACTTC. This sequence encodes CASSLKRDEQYF.

The CDR3 here is CASSSLAGDGDTQYF. CDR3 DNA: TGTGCCAGCAGCTCCCTAGCGGGAGATGGGGATACGCAGTATTTT. The chain recombines TRBV5-8 with TRBJ2-3; 10 nucleotides align to TRBD2. V lost 3 bases and J lost 6; bases outside the gene matches: 7. CDR1 is SGHTS and CDR2 is YDEGEE in the germline V gene. This CDR3 is 15 amino acids long.

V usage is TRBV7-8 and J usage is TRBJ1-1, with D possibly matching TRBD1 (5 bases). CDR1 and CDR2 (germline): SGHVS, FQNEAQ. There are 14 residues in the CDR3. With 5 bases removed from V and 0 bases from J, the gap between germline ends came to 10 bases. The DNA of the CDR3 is TGTGCCAGCAGCCGAGACAGTTTGAACACTGAAGCTTTCTTT. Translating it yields CASSRDSLNTEAFF.

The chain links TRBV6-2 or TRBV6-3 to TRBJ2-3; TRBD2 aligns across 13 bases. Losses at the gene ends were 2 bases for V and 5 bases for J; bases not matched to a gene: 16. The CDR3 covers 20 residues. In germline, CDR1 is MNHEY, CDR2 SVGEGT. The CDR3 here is CASSYEPGTSGAERRDTQYF. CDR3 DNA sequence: TGTGCCAGCAGTTACGAACCCGGGACTAGCGGGGCCGAAAGGCGAGATACGCAGTATTTT.

CDR3 nucleotides: TGTGCCAGCTCACCACCGAGCGGGGTGTCCTACAATGAGCAGTTCTTC. This encodes CASSPPSGVSYNEQFF. The J gene is TRBJ2-1, the V gene TRBV18; 7 bases are a match to TRBD2. V shed 0 bases and J 1 base; nucleotides not matched to a gene: 3. CDR1 is KGHSH, CDR2 LQKENI, per germline. The CDR3 is 16 amino acids.

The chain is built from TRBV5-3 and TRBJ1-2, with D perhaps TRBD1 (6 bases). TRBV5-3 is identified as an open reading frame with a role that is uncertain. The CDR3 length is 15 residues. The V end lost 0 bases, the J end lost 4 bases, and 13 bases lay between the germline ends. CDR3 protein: CARSLAGHFIYGYTF. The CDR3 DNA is TGTGCCAGAAGCTTGGCGGGACACTTCATCTATGGCTACACCTTC.

CDR3 loop: CASSSGQGGEQYF. The CDR3 nucleotides are TGTGCCAGCAGTTCGGGACAGGGGGGCGAGCAGTACTTC. The chain combines TRBV28 with TRBJ2-7; 11 bases are a match to TRBD1. The V gene end was trimmed by 4 bases and the J gene end by 6 bases; junction bases not matched to a gene: 2. Germline values: CDR1 MDHEN, CDR2 SYDVKM. The CDR3 spans 13 residues. The complete variable domain, with remaining parts taken from reference TRBV28 and TRBJ2-7, reads DVKVTQSSRYLVKRTGEKVFLECVQDMDHENMFWYRQDPGLGLRLIYFSYDVKMKEKGDIPEGYSVSREKKERFSLILESASTNQTSMYLCASSSGQGGEQYFGPGTRLTVT.

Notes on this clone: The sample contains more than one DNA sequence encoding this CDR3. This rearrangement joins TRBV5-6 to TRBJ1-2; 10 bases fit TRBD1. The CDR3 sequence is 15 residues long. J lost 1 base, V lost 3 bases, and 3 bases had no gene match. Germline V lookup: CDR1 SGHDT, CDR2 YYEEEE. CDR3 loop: CASSSWTGGNYGYTF. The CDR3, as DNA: TGTGCCAGCAGCTCCTGGACAGGGGGTAACTATGGCTACACCTTC.

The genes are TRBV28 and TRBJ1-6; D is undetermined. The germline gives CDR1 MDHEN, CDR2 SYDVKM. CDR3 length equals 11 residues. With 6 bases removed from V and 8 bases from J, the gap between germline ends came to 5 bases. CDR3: CASSTDSPLHF. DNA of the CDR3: TGTGCCAGCAGCACCGATTCACCCCTCCACTTT.

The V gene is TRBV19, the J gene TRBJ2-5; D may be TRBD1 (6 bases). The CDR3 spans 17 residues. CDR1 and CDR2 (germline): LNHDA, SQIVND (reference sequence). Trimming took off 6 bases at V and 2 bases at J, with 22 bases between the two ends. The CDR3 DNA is TGTGCCAGTAGCTTTTCGGGGTTACAGGGTTTACAAGAGACCCAGTACTTC. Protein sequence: CASSFSGLQGLQETQYF.

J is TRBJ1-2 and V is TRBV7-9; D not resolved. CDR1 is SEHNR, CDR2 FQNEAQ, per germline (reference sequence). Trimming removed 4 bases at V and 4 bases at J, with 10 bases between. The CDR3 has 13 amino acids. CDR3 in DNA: TGTGCCAGCAGCTCTCCGGGCCTCTATGGCTACACCTTC. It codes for CASSSPGLYGYTF. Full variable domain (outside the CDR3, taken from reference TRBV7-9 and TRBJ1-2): DTGVSQNPRHKITKRGQNVTFRCDPISEHNRLYWYRQTLGQGPEFLTYFQNEAQLEKSRLLSDRFSAERPKGSFSTLEIQRTEQGDSAMYLCASSSPGLYGYTFGSGTRLTVV.